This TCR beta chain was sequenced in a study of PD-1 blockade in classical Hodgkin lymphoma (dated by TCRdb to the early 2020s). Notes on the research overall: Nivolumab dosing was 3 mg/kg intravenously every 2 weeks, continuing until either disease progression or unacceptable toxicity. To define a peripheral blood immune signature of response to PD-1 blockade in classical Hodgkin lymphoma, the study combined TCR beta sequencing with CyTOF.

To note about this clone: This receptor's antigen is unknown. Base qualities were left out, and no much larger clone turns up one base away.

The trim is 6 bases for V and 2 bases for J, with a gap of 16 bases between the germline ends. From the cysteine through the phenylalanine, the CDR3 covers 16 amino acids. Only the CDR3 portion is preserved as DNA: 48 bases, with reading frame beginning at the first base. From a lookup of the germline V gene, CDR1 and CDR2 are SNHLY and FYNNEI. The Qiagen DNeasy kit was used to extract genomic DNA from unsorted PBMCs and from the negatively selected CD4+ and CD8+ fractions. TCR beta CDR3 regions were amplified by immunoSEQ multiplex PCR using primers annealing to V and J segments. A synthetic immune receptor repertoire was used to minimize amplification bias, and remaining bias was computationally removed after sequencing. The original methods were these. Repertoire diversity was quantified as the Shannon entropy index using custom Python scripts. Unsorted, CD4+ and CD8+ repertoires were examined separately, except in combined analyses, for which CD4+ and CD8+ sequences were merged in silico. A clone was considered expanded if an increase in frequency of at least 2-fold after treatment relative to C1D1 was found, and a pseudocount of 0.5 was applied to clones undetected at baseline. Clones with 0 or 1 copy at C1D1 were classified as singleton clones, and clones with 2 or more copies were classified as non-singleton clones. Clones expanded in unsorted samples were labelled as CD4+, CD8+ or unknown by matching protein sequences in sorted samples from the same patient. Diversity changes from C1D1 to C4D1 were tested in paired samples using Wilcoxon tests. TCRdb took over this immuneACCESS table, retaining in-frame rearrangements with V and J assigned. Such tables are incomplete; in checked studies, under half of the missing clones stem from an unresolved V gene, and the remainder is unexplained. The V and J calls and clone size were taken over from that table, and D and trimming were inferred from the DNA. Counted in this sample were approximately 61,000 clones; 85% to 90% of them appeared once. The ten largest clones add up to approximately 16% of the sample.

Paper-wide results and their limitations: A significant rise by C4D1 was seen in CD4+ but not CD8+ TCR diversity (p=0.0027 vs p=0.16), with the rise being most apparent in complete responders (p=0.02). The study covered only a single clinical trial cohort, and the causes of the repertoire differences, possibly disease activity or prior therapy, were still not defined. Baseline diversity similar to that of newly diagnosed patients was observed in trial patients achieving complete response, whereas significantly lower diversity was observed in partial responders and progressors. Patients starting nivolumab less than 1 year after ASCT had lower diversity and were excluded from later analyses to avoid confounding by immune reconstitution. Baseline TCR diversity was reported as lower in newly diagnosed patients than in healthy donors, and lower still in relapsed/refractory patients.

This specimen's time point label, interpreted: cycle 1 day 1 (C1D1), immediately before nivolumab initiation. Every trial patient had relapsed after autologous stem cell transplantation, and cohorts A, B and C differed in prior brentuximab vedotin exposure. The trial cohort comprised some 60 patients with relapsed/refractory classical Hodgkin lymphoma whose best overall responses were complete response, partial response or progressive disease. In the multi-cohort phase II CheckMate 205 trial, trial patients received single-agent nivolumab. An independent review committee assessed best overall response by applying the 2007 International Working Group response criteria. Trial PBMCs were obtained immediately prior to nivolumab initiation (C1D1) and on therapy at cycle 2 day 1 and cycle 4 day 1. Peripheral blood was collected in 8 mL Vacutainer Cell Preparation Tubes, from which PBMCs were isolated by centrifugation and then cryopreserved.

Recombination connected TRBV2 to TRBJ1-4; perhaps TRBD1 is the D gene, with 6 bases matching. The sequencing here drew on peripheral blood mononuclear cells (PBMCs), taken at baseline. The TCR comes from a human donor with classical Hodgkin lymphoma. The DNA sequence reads TGTGCCAGCAGAAAAACAGGGACGGTGACTAATGAAAAACTGTTTTTT. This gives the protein CASRKTGTVTNEKLFF.